This T cell receptor beta chain was sequenced during a study of PD-1 blockade in classical Hodgkin lymphoma. Germline V gene data show CDR1 as MNHNY and CDR2 as SVGAGI (reference sequence). Deletions cut 4 bases from V and 8 bases from J, with 14 bases between. This CDR3 contains 13 residues. Time point defined: cycle 4 day 1 (C4D1), after six to seven weeks of nivolumab. After autologous stem cell transplantation all patients relapsed, and prior brentuximab vedotin exposure differed between cohorts. Classification of best responses gave complete response, partial response or progressive disease. This clone was seen once. Assay: immunoSEQ multiplex PCR; the TCRdb copy retains only in-frame clones and omits some. This repertoire shows tens of thousands of clones, about 85% found once; its top ten account for roughly 8.7%.

The gene calls are TRBV6-6 and TRBJ1-2, with TRBD1 as a possible D gene (6 bases). The source material was peripheral blood mononuclear cells (PBMCs), sampled before the fourth cycle of nivolumab. The TCR comes from a human donor with classical Hodgkin lymphoma. CDR3 sequence: CASSLQGESGYTF. The CDR3 nucleotides are TGTGCCAGCAGTTTACAGGGTGAAAGCGGCTACACCTTC.